The source of this T cell receptor (beta chain) is a study of T cell responses to AZD1222 COVID-19 vaccine. On the study more broadly: Second-dose intervals near 4 or 12 weeks were combined.

The protocol was immunoSEQ multiplex PCR, while the TCRdb copy is restricted to in-frame clones and leaves out a portion. The data hold roughly 130,000 clones, with 88% observed a single time. In regard to this clone: Its antigen is currently unknown.

The CDR3 loop spans 15 amino acids. Trimming cost V 4 bases and J 3 bases; bases outside gene matches: 9. Germline V gives CDR1 SGHNT, CDR2 YYREEE (reference sequence). Findings of the study overall: Mostly white British, mostly female donors; authors suggested clonal diversity may be underestimated.

This chain links TRBV5-4 with TRBJ2-7; 8 nucleotides align to TRBD1. The sequenced sample was peripheral blood, obtained on day 0 of AZD1222 vaccination. The clonotype comes from an adult in good health. CDR3 protein: CASSLDRGYFYEQYF. The CDR3 DNA reads as TGTGCCAGCAGCCTCGACAGGGGATACTTCTACGAGCAGTACTTC. The whole variable domain, remainder taken from reference TRBV5-4 and TRBJ2-7, is ETGVTQSPTHLIKTRGQQVTLRCSSQSGHNTVSWYQQALGQGPQFIFQYYREEENGRGNFPPRFSGLQFPNYSSELNVNALELDDSALYLCASSLDRGYFYEQYFGPGTRLTVT.